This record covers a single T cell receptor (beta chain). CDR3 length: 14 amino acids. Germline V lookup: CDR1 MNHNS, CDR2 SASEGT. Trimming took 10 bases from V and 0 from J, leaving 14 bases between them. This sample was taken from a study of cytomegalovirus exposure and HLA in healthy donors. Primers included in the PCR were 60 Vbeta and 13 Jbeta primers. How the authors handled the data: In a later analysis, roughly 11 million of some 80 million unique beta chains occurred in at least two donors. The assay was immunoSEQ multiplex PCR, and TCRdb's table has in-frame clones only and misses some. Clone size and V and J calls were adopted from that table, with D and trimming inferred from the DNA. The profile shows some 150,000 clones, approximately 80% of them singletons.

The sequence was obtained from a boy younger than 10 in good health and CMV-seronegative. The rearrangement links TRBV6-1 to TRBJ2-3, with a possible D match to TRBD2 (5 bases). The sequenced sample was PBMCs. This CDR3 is CAIKRMTSTDTQYF. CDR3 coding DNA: TGTGCCATAAAGCGGATGACTAGCACAGATACGCAGTATTTT.